This T cell receptor beta chain was recovered during a study of T cells in Graves' hyperthyroidism and ophthalmopathy. General study results and limits: Ophthalmopathy could be told apart from stable hyperthyroidism with a 13 V-J model. Most clonotypes expanded in thyroid above 0.001 were likewise present in blood.

Researchers barred patients who had uncontrolled infection, other autoimmune disease, pregnancy or lactation. Amplified TCR beta CDR3 regions derived from RNA transcripts. A set of HTBI primers served as the primers for a first-round RT-PCR of the TCR CDR3. Using its own MiXCR run on the multiplex PCR reads, TCRdb lists one record per CDR3 protein. The table lists under 550,000 distinct CDR3 sequences, roughly 15% of them singletons. This CDR3 region has 13 residues. Trimming took off 0 bases at V and 4 bases at J, with 8 bases between the two ends. The germline CDR1 and CDR2 sequences are DFQATT and SNEGSKA (reference sequence). Many counts were recorded for this clonotype. Its antigen remains unidentified.

The TCR sequence derives from a woman between 18 and 29 years old with Graves' hyperthyroidism. The source material was blood. V and J are TRBV20-1 and TRBJ2-3; no firm D call. The CDR3 DNA reads as TGCAGTGCTAGAGAAACCCCCTCAGATACGCAGTATTTT. This codes for CSARETPSDTQYF.